The sequence of this TCR beta chain was determined in a study of regulatory dendritic cells for organ transplantation. Study findings and constraints: Considerable individual heterogeneity was seen in alloreactive memory CD8+ T cells.

A remark on this clone: Antigen unknown.

V lost 0 bases, J lost 1 base, and 10 bases lay in between. The CDR3 has 15 residues. Germline V gene data show CDR1 as MGHRA and CDR2 as YSYEKL. Some clones are missing from TCRdb's copy, which holds only in-frame ones; the method was immunoSEQ multiplex PCR. This sample has around 30,000 clones; approximately 86% occur once, and the top ten carry roughly 0.4%. This chain connects TRBV4-1 to TRBJ2-7; perhaps TRBD1 as D (5 bases). The sample consisted of naive CD8+ T cells from blood. This sample's subset: CD45RA+ naive T cells. The receptor was derived from a human donor in good health. For the CDR3, the DNA is TGCGCCAGCAGCCAAGAGGGGCAGGTTTCCTACGAGCAGTACTTC. Its translation: CASSQEGQVSYEQYF.